This TCR beta chain was recovered during a study of blood T cell repertoires in COVID-19. Overall study context: The study drew acute and convalescent COVID-19 samples from the United States, Italy and Spain.

Under the authors' procedure: Amplified reference gene primers provided the basis for estimating nucleated cell counts. The table came from immunoSEQ multiplex PCR; TCRdb's copy has only in-frame clones and leaves some out. The V and J calls and the clone size are those of that table, but D and trimming were determined from the DNA. The sample has approximately 180,000 clones, approximately 85% seen once. V was cut by 4 bases and J by 3 bases, with 8 bases left in between. CDR1 and CDR2 from the germline V gene are KGHDR and SFDVKD. CDR3 length equals 13 residues. Participants' reported clinical history set cohort assignment. In Cohort 3, a recovered donor had either two negative PCRs, clearance, or symptom resolution.

The sequenced material came from PBMCs or T cells enriched from blood (not recorded which). This sequence joins TRBV24-1 and TRBJ1-2; TRBD1 might be the D (5 bases). The receptor's source is a middle-aged man who had recovered from COVID-19. The CDR3 region has the DNA TGTGCCACCAGTGAGGGGCAGGACTATGGCTACACCTTC. Translated: CATSEGQDYGYTF.